This TCR beta chain was recovered during a study of blood T cell repertoires in COVID-19. Study context: COVID-19 samples collected from the United States, Italy and Spain covered acute and convalescent phases. PBMCs, B-cell-depleted T cells, or T cells provided the cDNA or gDNA that made up the material.

Per the study methods: Using reference gene primer amplification, nucleated cell counts were estimated. The method was immunoSEQ multiplex PCR; TCRdb's version includes in-frame clones alone and lacks a portion of them. From that table come the V and J calls and clone size; the DNA was used to work out D and trimming. The sample holds 190,000 or so clones, about 86% seen once. The clonotype was recovered from a woman in her twenties or thirties with active or convalescent COVID-19. The sample was peripheral blood.

CDR3 DNA: TGTGCCAGCCGACAGGGGGCCGGCACTGAAGCTTTCTTT. As protein: CASRQGAGTEAFF. This sequence joins TRBV18 and TRBJ1-1, with TRBD1 matching 10 bases. V gave up 8 bases and J gave up 4 bases; unmatched junction bases: 4. The CDR3 is made up of 13 amino acids. CDR1 is KGHSH, CDR2 LQKENI, per germline.